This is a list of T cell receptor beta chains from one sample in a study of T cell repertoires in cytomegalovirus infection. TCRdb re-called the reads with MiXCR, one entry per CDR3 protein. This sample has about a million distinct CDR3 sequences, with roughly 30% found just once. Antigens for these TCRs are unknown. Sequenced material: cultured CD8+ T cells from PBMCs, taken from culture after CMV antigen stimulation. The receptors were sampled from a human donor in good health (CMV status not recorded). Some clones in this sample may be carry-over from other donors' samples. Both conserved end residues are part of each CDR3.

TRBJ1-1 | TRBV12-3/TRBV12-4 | CASRSDRDLMNTEAFF
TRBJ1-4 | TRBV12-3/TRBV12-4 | CASSFNEKQFF
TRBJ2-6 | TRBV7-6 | CASSLLLGRVSGANVLTF
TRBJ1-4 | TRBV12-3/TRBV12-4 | CASRGTGATNEKLFF
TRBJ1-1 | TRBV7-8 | CASSLGIGGPEAFF
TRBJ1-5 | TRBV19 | CASSIQGFNQPQHF
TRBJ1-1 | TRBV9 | CASSPGQFNTEAFF
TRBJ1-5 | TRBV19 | CASSVGQGGRWPPHF
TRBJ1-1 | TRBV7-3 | CASSPHQGMNTEAFF
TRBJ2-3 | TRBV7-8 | CACGQGSTDTQYF
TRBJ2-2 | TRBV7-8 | CASLPGPGTGELFF
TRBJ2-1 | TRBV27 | CASSVLGYNEQFF
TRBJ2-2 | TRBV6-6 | CATSGLDTGELFF
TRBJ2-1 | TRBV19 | CASSIVAGIGNEQFF
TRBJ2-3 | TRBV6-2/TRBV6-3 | CASISGGASDTQYF
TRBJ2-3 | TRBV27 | CASSPLRGGGPTDTQYF
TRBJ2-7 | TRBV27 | CASSWAHSYEQYF
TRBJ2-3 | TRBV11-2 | CASSNERRGTTDTQYF
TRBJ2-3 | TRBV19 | CATTVPREGGTDTQYF
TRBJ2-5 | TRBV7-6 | CASSPPAGWF
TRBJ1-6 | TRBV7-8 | CASSWTGSNSPLHF
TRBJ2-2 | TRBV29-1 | CSVTTTGETGELFF
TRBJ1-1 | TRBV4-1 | CASSPDTGGEAFF
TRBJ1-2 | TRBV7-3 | CASSLEQGLRYGYTF
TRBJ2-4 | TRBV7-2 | CASSLETSGRFRQKTLAKNIQYF
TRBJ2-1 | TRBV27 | CASSWGLGYNEQFF
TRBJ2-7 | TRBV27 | CASWDTGAFHEQYF
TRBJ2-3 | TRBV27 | CASSPGNPFTDAQYF
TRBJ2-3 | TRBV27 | CASEIYGGATDTQYF
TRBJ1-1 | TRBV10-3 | CAISDLHMNTEAFF
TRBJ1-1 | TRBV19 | CARRTGHEAFF
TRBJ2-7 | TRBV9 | CVSSENSGTSDSYEQYF
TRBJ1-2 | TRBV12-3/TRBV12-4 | CASSFILEAGYTF
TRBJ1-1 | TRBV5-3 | CASSPGGVEAFF
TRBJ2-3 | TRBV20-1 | CSARDETGGNPSTDTQYF
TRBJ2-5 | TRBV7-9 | CASSTDGIQETQYF
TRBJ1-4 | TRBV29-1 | CSASATNEKLFF
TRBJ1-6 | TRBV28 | CASSLTRPGYNSPLHF
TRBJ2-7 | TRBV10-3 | CAITTLPFYEQYF
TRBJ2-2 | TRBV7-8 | CASTQSIDSPNTGELFF
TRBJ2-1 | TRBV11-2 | CASSHPGVTYNEQFF
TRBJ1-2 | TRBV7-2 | CASSLAPEWRDWAYGYTF
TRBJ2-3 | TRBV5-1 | CASSLEGFSDTQYF
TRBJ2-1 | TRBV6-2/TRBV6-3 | CASSYSSGGGSYNEQFF
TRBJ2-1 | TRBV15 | CATSRGPDSNEQFF
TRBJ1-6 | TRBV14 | CASSQRESSYNSPLHF
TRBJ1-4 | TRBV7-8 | CASSLEAVPASNEKLFF
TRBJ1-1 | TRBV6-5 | CASSYSPGDTEAFF
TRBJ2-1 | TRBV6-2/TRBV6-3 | CASSGLASYNEQFF
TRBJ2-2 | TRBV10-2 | CASRDTPNTGELFF
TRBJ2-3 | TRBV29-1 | CSVPNRGGSGTDTQYF
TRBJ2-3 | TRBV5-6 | CASSLGQGRQYF
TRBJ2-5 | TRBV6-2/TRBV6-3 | CASSYPRGYQETQYF
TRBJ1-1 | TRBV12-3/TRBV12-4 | CASSWGIITEAFF
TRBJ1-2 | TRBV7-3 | CASSLGFGEGGYTF
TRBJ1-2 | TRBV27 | CASSRSSPGYRNLANYGYTF
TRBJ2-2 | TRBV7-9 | CASPARLSTGELFF